This TCR beta chain was profiled in a study of shared clonotypes between healthy human individuals. In this sample, this clone turned up once. Antigen unknown. Everyone who donated was a Caucasian adult who lived in Nashville, Tennessee. Overall study results and limits: Naive CD4 clonotypes were shared across a handful of donors at about 5.3%. Only a few donors were included, so the genetic and exposure-history diversity represented was limited.

Authors' methods: ImmunoSEQ supplied junction-only sequences lacking quality scores, so filtering was different. Only in-frame clones appear in the TCRdb table, and some are missing; sequencing was by immunoSEQ multiplex PCR. The V and J calls and clone size were taken over from that table, and D and trimming were inferred from the DNA. In the table there are around 1,100,000 clones, approximately 75% of which are singletons. This CDR3 spans 15 amino acids. With V trimmed by 1 base and J by 6 bases, 6 bases remained unmatched. Germline CDR1 is SGHRS and CDR2 is YFSETQ. What was sequenced was memory CD4+ T cells from PBMCs. Subset: CD45RA-negative fraction. The source is a young man in good health. Some clones in this sample may be carry-over from other donors' samples. The rearrangement joins TRBV5-1 to TRBJ2-7; the match to TRBD2 covers 11 bases. CDR3 in DNA: TGCGCCAGCAGCTTGTTGGGGCTAGCGGGAGGCGAGCAGTACTTC. Protein: CASSLLGLAGGEQYF.